Listed below are T cell receptor beta chains from one sample, sequenced in a study of metastatic and nonmetastatic thyroid tumors. TCRdb re-analyzed the PCR reads using MiXCR. Here the sample spans 25,000 or so clones, 16% being singletons. Sample: blood. These receptors were taken from a male donor with papillary thyroid cancer or a benign thyroid nodule (not recorded which). Some clones in this sample may be carry-over from other donors' samples. Both conserved end residues are part of each CDR3. Each record gives: V gene, J gene, CDR3 protein.

TRBV30,TRBJ1-2,CAWSGYRGYTF
TRBV6-4,TRBJ2-5,CASSERGDGETQYF
TRBV20-1,TRBJ2-3,CSARGGFDADTQYF
TRBV20-1,TRBJ2-7,CSARDGAGWAYEQYF
TRBV12-3/TRBV12-4,TRBJ2-7,CASSPDVGEAYEQYF
TRBV20-1,TRBJ2-5,CSATAGKETQYF
TRBV30,TRBJ1-5,CAWSVERINQPQHF
TRBV7-2,TRBJ2-7,CASSPISGRYEQYF
TRBV20-1,TRBJ1-1,CSARAIIAGEAFF
TRBV9,TRBJ2-7,CASSVGQARWSYEQYF
TRBV12-3/TRBV12-4,TRBJ1-2,CASSRQGYGYTF
TRBV5-1,TRBJ2-7,CASANTPGHRRYEQYF
TRBV20-1,TRBJ2-7,CSARDAVDEQYF
TRBV6-1,TRBJ2-1,CASSVWTGGRSNEQFF
TRBV19,TRBJ1-4,CASSSGDSNEKLFF
TRBV11-3,TRBJ1-5,CASSFTGSWQPQHF
TRBV6-4,TRBJ2-7,CAISPSTGAYEQYF
TRBV30,TRBJ1-2,CAWSTRVDYGYTF
TRBV6-1,TRBJ2-3,CASSEGGGTDTQYF
TRBV7-7,TRBJ1-4,CASSPTGSPNEKLFF
TRBV18,TRBJ2-5,CASSPNRGQETQYF
TRBV29-1,TRBJ2-7,CSVRLAGGGRQYF
TRBV5-8,TRBJ1-1,CASSPIQVITEAFF
TRBV9,TRBJ2-5,CASSVSGVQETQYF
TRBV12-3/TRBV12-4,TRBJ2-7,CASRQTSGDEQYF
TRBV7-9,TRBJ2-7,CASSSRQLYEQYF
TRBV12-3/TRBV12-4,TRBJ2-5,CASSLGTGRQETQYF
TRBV12-3/TRBV12-4,TRBJ1-5,CASSLVRGSQPQHF
TRBV14,TRBJ2-2,CASSGGLAGGPGELFF
TRBV27,TRBJ2-1,CASSRLRRWVCDVDEQFF
TRBV6-2/TRBV6-3,TRBJ1-2,CASTWDRADGYTF
TRBV25-1,TRBJ2-7,CASRSWGYEQYF
TRBV11-2,TRBJ2-2,CASSRMTDTGELFF
TRBV28,TRBJ2-7,CASSLLLAGALKSYEQYF
TRBV4-3,TRBJ2-1,CASSQSRSYNEQFF
TRBV5-1,TRBJ1-4,CASSYGTGAREKLFF
TRBV20-1,TRBJ1-2,CSARQDSPRSGYTF
TRBV3-1,TRBJ2-1,CASSQEYGGGSYNEQFF
TRBV6-2/TRBV6-3,TRBJ2-7,CASSYDRVEQYF
TRBV25-1,TRBJ2-3,CASSETGGVSDTQYF
TRBV30,TRBJ2-7,CAWGDRVTGGEQYF
TRBV6-1,TRBJ1-3,CASRDLSGNTIYF
TRBV9,TRBJ2-7,CASSGGQGGSYEQYF
TRBV20-1,TRBJ2-5,CSADTITSGGDQETQYF
TRBV5-1,TRBJ1-2,CASSPSGASNQPGGYTF
TRBV5-1,TRBJ2-1,CASSKGQGLHNEQFF
TRBV3-1,TRBJ1-2,CASSQDDWGLNYGYTF
TRBV5-4,TRBJ2-1,CASSVHPSTTSGRSNEQFF